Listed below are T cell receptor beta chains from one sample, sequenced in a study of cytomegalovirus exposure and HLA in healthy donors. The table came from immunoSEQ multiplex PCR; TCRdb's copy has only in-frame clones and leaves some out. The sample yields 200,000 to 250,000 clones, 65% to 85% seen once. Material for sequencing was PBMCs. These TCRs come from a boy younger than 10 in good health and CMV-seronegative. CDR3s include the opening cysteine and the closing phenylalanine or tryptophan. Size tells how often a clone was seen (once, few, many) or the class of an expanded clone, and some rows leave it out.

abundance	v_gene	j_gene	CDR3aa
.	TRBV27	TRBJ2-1	CASSFEGEQDEQFF
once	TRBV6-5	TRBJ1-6	CASSRGGANSPLHF
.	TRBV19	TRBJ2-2	CASSVGHNTGELFF
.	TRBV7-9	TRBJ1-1	CASSLSPGVGTEAFF
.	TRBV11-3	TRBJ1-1	CASSLGEGTEAFF
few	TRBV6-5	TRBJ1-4	CASKSGGSFEKLFF
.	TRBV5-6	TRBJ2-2	CASSDGTSGSSPGELFF
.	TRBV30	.	CAWGPSDSWVTDEQYF
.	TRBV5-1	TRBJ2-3	CASSPLNHVDTQYF
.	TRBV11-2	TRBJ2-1	CASSEGGREQFF
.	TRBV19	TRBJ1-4	CASSIGGANEKLFF
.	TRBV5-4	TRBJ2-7	CASSFSRSGGLLAYEQYF
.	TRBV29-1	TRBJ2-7	CSARQGAGYEQYF
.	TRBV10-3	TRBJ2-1	CAIRLGTFSPYNEQFF
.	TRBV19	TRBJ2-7	CASSHQPGQVSYEQYF
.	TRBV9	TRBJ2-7	CASSAGQGAHEQYF
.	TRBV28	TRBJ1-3	CASSLAGASSGNTIYF
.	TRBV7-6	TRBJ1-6	CAGRELSNSPLHF
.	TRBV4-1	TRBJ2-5	CASSPGDPPLTKETQYF
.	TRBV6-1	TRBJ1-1	CASSERVPGTEAFF
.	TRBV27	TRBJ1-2	CASSRSDRVYGYTF
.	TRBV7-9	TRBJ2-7	CSSSPPGEQYF
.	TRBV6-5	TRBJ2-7	CASSHRTGGAYEQYF
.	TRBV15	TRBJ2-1	CATSRGTGVSNEQFF
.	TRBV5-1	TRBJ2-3	CASSPQGSGVTDTQYF
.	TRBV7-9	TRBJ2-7	CASSSGQYEQYF
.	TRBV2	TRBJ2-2	CASSEGAGTGELFF
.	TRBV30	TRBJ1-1	CAWGRGGTEAFF
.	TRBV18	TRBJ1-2	CASSLDRVSDYTF
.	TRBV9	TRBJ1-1	CASSSRTGDGEAFF
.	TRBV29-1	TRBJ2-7	CSVAPDNSESYEQYF
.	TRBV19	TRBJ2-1	CASSLTGGSPYNEQFF
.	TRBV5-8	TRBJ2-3	CASRRGGNPDTQYF
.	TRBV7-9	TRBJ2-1	CASSPTGLWTAKREQFF
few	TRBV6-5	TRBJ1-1	CASSWRRGNTEAFF
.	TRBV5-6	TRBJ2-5	CASSLGGTRGQETQYF
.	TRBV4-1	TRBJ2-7	CASSQTGFYEQYF
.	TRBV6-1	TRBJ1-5	CASSESVQGVYSNQPQHF
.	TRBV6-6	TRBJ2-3	CASSPGTDTQYF
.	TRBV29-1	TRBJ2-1	CSVEEGRASGFYNEQFF
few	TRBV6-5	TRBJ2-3	CASQGAGDKDTQYF
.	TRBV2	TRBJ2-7	CASMGTLNSYEQYF
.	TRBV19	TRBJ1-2	CASSISAYGYTF
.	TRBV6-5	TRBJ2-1	CASSRTSGGAGEQFF